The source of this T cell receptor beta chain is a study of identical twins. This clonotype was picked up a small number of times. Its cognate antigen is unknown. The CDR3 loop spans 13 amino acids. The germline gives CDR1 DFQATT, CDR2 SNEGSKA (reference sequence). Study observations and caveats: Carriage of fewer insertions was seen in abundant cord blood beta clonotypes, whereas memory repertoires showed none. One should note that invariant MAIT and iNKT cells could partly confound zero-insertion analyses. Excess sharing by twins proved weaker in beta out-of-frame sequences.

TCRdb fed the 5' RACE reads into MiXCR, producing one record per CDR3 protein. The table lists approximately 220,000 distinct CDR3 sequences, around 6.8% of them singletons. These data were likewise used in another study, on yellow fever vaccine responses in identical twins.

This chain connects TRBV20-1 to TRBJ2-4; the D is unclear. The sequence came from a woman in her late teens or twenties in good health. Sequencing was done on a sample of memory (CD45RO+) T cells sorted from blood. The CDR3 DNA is TGCAGAGTCAGCGTCGGGGCCAAAAACATTCAGTACTTC. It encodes CRVSVGAKNIQYF.